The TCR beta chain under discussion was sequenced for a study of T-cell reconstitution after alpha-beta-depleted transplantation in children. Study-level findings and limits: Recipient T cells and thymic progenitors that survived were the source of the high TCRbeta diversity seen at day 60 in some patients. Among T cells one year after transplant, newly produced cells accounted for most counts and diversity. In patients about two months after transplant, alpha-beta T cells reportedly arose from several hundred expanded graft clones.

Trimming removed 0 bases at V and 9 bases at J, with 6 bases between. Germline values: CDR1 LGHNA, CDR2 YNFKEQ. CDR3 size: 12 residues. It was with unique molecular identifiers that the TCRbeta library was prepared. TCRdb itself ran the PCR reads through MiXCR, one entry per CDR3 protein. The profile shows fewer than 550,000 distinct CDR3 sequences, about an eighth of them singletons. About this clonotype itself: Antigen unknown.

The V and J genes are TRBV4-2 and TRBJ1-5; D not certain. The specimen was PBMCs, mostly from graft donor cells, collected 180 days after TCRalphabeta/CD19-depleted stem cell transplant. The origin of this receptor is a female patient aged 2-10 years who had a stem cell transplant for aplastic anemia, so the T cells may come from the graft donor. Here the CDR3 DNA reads TGTGCCAGCAGCCAAGAAGATGGGCCCCAGCATTTT. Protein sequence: CASSQEDGPQHF.